The 17 T cell receptor beta chains below were found in one sample sequenced in a study of blood T cell repertoires in COVID-19. Assay used: immunoSEQ multiplex PCR; TCRdb lists only in-frame clones, some missing. The data contain around 250,000 clones, roughly 89% of them seen just once; the ten biggest clones take up 4.1%. Material for sequencing was PBMCs or T cells enriched from blood (not recorded which). The receptors were gathered from a woman aged 25-40 years who had recovered from COVID-19.

The chain is built from TRBV19 and TRBJ1-2; 7 nucleotides match TRBD1. Looked up from germline, CDR1 is LNHDA and CDR2 is SQIVND (reference sequence). This CDR3 comprises 14 residues. The junction had 8 bases not matched to a gene; V was cut back by 4 bases and J by 6 bases. CDR3 sequence: CASSRGGTGDGYTF. The CDR3 nucleotides read TGTGCCAGTAGTAGAGGGGGCACTGGGGATGGCTACACCTTC.

This sequence joins TRBV5-1 and TRBJ2-1; no firm D call. V was shortened by 0 bases and J by 8 bases, with 9 bases between the two germline ends. The CDR3 is 13 amino acids. Germline lookup yields CDR1 SGHRS and CDR2 YFSETQ. The CDR3 DNA is TGCGCCAGCAGCTTGGTAGATCCCGATGAGCAGTTCTTC. Its protein product is CASSLVDPDEQFF.

This chain's CDR3 is CASSLGGTSQPQHF. CDR3 sequence (DNA): TGTGCCAGCAGCTTAGGGGGGACAAGTCAGCCCCAGCATTTT. The rearrangement links TRBV7-2 to TRBJ1-5, with a weak D call TRBD1 (6 bases). The CDR3 sequence is 14 residues long. Germline V gene sequence: CDR1 SGHTA, CDR2 FQGNSA. Trimming left V 1 base short and J 6 bases short, with 10 bases between.

This chain connects TRBV5-4 to TRBJ1-1, with D hard to call. Per germline, CDR1 SGHNT and CDR2 YYREEE (reference sequence). This CDR3 spans 15 amino acids. V was trimmed by 1 base and J by 4 bases, leaving 14 bases between them. CDR3 amino acids: CASSLWSSKATEAFF. The CDR3 nucleotides are TGTGCCAGCAGCTTGTGGAGCAGTAAAGCCACTGAAGCTTTCTTT.

V is TRBV7-2 and J is TRBJ1-2; no firm D call. V was cut by 5 bases and J by 7 bases, with 20 bases left in between. CDR1 SGHTA and CDR2 FQGNSA come from the germline V gene. The CDR3 is 15 amino acids. CDR3 coding DNA: TGTGCCAGCAGCCCCCGACGGGATTTGGTGGTTGGCTACACCTTC. As protein: CASSPRRDLVVGYTF.

This chain uses TRBV18 with TRBJ1-3; no definite D call. Looked up from germline, CDR1 is KGHSH and CDR2 is LQKENI. The CDR3 runs 15 residues. Trimming took 3 bases from V and 1 from J, leaving 10 bases between them. This chain's CDR3 is CASSPSLRSGNTIYF. CDR3 coding DNA: TGTGCCAGCTCACCCTCCCTCAGGTCTGGAAACACCATATATTTT.

The chain joins TRBV28 to TRBJ2-7, with a weak D call TRBD1 (7 bases). This CDR3 is built from 14 residues. Germline CDR1 is MDHEN and CDR2 is SYDVKM. V lost 3 bases and J 1 base, leaving 10 bases between the germline ends. DNA of the CDR3: TGTGCCAGCAGTTTGACAGGGAGGTCCTACGAGCAGTACTTC. As protein: CASSLTGRSYEQYF.

This chain joins TRBV25-1 and TRBJ1-2; 10 bases are a match to TRBD1. This CDR3 has 14 residues. V was clipped by 4 bases and J by 4 bases; unmatched bases: 3. Germline V gene sequence: CDR1 MGHDK, CDR2 SYGVNS. The CDR3: CASSGGQGVYGYTF. The CDR3 coding sequence is TGTGCCAGCAGTGGCGGACAGGGGGTCTATGGCTACACCTTC.

The genes are TRBV5-1 and TRBJ2-3, with 14 bases lining up with TRBD2. Germline lookup yields CDR1 SGHRS and CDR2 YFSETQ. V shed 4 bases, J shed 1 base, and the junction held 11 bases outside the gene matches. CDR3 length equals 19 residues. This CDR3 is CASSGDGTSGRGGTDTQYF. The CDR3 DNA is TGCGCCAGCAGCGGGGACGGGACTAGCGGGAGAGGGGGCACAGATACGCAGTATTTT.

The rearrangement links TRBV5-5 to TRBJ2-7; the match to TRBD1 covers 8 bases. Germline V CDR1 and CDR2: SGHKS, YYEKEE (reference sequence). Trimming removed 2 bases from V and 6 bases from J; junction bases left unmatched: 10. CDR3 size: 15 residues. The CDR3 nucleotides read TGTGCCAGCAGCTTACGAAGGCAGGGGGCAAGCGAGCAGTACTTC. Translation: CASSLRRQGASEQYF.

The rearrangement joins TRBV27 to TRBJ2-1, with 7 bases that match TRBD2. CDR3 length equals 15 residues. In germline, CDR1 is MNHEY, CDR2 SMNVEV (reference sequence). After removal of 6 bases from V and 4 bases from J, the junction contained 9 bases not matched to a gene. DNA of the CDR3: TGTGCCAGCAGCCCGGTGGGAGGGTCGTACAATGAGCAGTTCTTC. Protein: CASSPVGGSYNEQFF.

The rearrangement joins TRBV3-1 (or the pseudogene TRBV3-2) to TRBJ2-4, with 8 bases identical to TRBD2. V lost 1 base to trimming and J lost 0 bases; unmatched junction nucleotides: 8. This CDR3 has 18 residues. Germline V gene data show CDR1 as LGHDT and CDR2 as YNNKEL (reference sequence). The CDR3 DNA reads TGTGCCAGCAGCCAAGTAGTACTAGCGGATCTAGCCAAAAACATTCAGTACTTC. Its protein is CASSQVVLADLAKNIQYF.

The chain recombines TRBV27 with TRBJ2-7, with 7 nucleotides matching TRBD2. The germline CDR1 and CDR2 sequences are MNHEY and SMNVEV (reference sequence). The junction had 7 bases not matched to a gene; V was cut back by 8 bases and J by 3 bases. The CDR3 length is 13 residues. CDR3 region: CASGGGGDYEQYF. The CDR3 DNA follows: TGTGCCAGCGGGGGGGGAGGTGACTACGAGCAGTACTTC.

The chain uses TRBV5-4 and TRBJ1-3; the match to TRBD1 covers 9 bases. Germline V gives CDR1 SGHNT, CDR2 YYREEE (reference sequence). V lost 4 bases and J lost 1; bases outside the gene matches: 12. The CDR3 is 18 amino acids. In DNA form, the CDR3 reads TGTGCCAGCAGCCAGAGCCCCGGGACAGGGTGGTCTGGAAACACCATATATTTT. The encoded protein is CASSQSPGTGWSGNTIYF.

This clone was recorded a few times. The J gene is TRBJ1-2, the V gene TRBV6-5, with a weak D call TRBD1 (5 bases). There are 14 residues in the CDR3. The germline V gene encodes CDR1 MNHEY and CDR2 SVGAGI. Trimming pared 5 bases from V and 0 bases from J, leaving 10 bases between. The CDR3 DNA reads TGTGCCAGCAGTCCGGACAAAGCTAACTATGGCTACACCTTC. Translated: CASSPDKANYGYTF.

This clone was seen just once. The rearrangement joins TRBV5-4 to TRBJ1-2; 7 nucleotides agree with TRBD1. This CDR3 contains 16 residues. The V gene end was trimmed by 4 bases and the J gene end by 6 bases; junction bases not matched to a gene: 15. Germline values: CDR1 SGHNT, CDR2 YYREEE (reference sequence). The CDR3 here is CASSPYLDRTPDGYTF. CDR3 in DNA: TGTGCCAGCAGCCCTTACTTGGACAGGACCCCCGATGGCTACACCTTC.

This clone was seen only a few times. V usage is TRBV7-9 and J usage is TRBJ1-3, with 8 bases matching TRBD1. Germline assignment: CDR1 SEHNR and CDR2 FQNEAQ (reference sequence). J lost 7 bases, V lost 5 bases, and 10 bases had no gene match. CDR3 length: 15 residues. In DNA form, the CDR3 reads TGTGCCAGCAGCGTTGCAGGGGGCAGGGGGAACACCATATATTTT. Translated: CASSVAGGRGNTIYF.